The next 3 T cell receptor beta chains were all read from a single sample in a study of Ad26.COV2.S vaccination and SARS-CoV-2 variants. Assay: immunoSEQ multiplex PCR; the TCRdb copy retains only in-frame clones and omits some. Among 500,000 or so clones listed, 80% to 90% were seen once. Treatment specified: roughly 20 received Ad26.COV2.S at low or high dose, single or two shots; a few received placebo; per-sample allocation not given. Repertoires come from day 63 after the first vaccine or placebo injection. The starting material was peripheral blood, obtained in a trial of Ad26.COV2.S vaccine versus placebo. These receptors all come from a person between 18 and 59 years old who received the Ad26.COV2.S COVID-19 vaccine or a placebo.

This chain joins TRBV5-1 and TRBJ1-1; D is unresolved. CDR1 is SGHRS, CDR2 YFSETQ, per germline. The CDR3 is 16 amino acids. Trimming pared 1 base from V and 1 base from J, leaving 14 bases between. The CDR3 sequence is CASSLTPSGENTEAFF. The CDR3 coding sequence is TGCGCCAGCAGCTTGACCCCGAGCGGGGAGAACACTGAAGCTTTCTTT.

This chain joins TRBV4-2 and TRBJ1-3; D is unresolved. The germline V and J ends were trimmed by 5 bases and 4 bases, with 15 bases remaining between them. The CDR3 spans 15 residues. Germline values: CDR1 LGHNA, CDR2 YNFKEQ. Here the CDR3 reads CASSTRQDSGNTIYF. Here the CDR3 DNA reads TGTGCCAGCAGCACCCGACAAGACTCCGGAAACACCATATATTTT.

This clone was counted between two and nine times. The CDR3 region has the DNA TGTGCCAGCAGCCCTACAGGGCGGGGTGGGTACTATGGCTACACCTTC. Its translation: CASSPTGRGGYYGYTF. This chain uses TRBV5-8 with TRBJ1-2, with a weak D call TRBD1 (6 bases). Germline CDR1 is SGHTS and CDR2 is YDEGEE. The ends were cut back, 4 bases at V and 3 bases at J, with 19 bases in the middle. This CDR3 comprises 16 residues. The complete variable domain, with remaining parts taken from reference TRBV5-8 and TRBJ1-2, reads EAGVTQSPTHLIKTRGQQATLRCSPISGHTSVYWYQQALGLGLQFLLWYDEGEERNRGNFPPRFSGRQFPNYSSELNVNALELEDSALYLCASSPTGRGGYYGYTFGSGTRLTVV.